Shown below are 23 T cell receptor beta chains from a single sample sequenced in a study of blood T cell repertoires in COVID-19. The repertoire was sequenced with immunoSEQ multiplex PCR; TCRdb's copy has only in-frame clones and lacks some. The sample includes more than 95,000 clones, around 88% of them seen just once. The sequenced sample consisted of peripheral blood. Source of these receptors: a man aged 80 or over with active or convalescent COVID-19.

The gene calls are TRBV3-1 (or the pseudogene TRBV3-2) and TRBJ2-7, with D perhaps matching TRBD2 (6 bases). Trimming stripped 4 bases from V and 2 bases from J, with 15 bases between. The CDR3 is made up of 15 amino acids. Germline CDR1 is LGHDT and CDR2 is YNNKEL (reference sequence). CDR3 sequence reads: CASSPPGTGAYEQYF. CDR3 in DNA: TGTGCCAGCAGCCCTCCCGGGACTGGAGCCTACGAGCAGTACTTC.

V gene TRBV5-6 combines with J gene TRBJ2-7; maybe TRBD1 (5 bases). Deletions cut 1 base from V and 5 bases from J, with 7 bases between. Germline values: CDR1 SGHDT, CDR2 YYEEEE. The CDR3 consists of 12 residues. CDR3: CASSLWGNEQYF. CDR3 nucleotides: TGTGCCAGCAGCTTGTGGGGCAACGAGCAGTACTTC. Supplemented by reference TRBV5-6 and TRBJ2-7, the full variable domain reads DAGVTQSPTHLIKTRGQQVTLRCSPKSGHDTVSWYQQALGQGPQFIFQYYEEEERQRGNFPDRFSGHQFPNYSSELNVNALLLGDSALYLCASSLWGNEQYFGPGTRLTVT.

The chain carries TRBV28 and TRBJ1-2; D unresolved. CDR1 is MDHEN, CDR2 SYDVKM, per germline. CDR3 length: 13 residues. V lost 4 bases to trimming and J lost 8 bases, with 14 bases between them. The CDR3 loop is CASSSDTFWGYTF. The DNA of the CDR3 is TGTGCCAGCAGTTCCGACACTTTCTGGGGCTACACCTTC.

The chain carries TRBV7-9 and TRBJ2-3; TRBD2 matches at 9 bases. This CDR3 comprises 15 residues. Germline CDR1 is SEHNR and CDR2 is FQNEAQ (reference sequence). Unmatched junction bases numbered 4, after V lost 5 bases and J lost 1 base. CDR3: CASSRGGGRTDTQYF. The CDR3 bases are TGTGCCAGCAGCCGCGGGGGGGGGCGCACAGATACGCAGTATTTT.

This clone was observed once. The chain is built from TRBV6-1 and TRBJ2-7; TRBD2 matches at 13 bases. The CDR3 loop spans 15 amino acids. In germline, CDR1 is MNHNS, CDR2 SASEGT. J lost 9 bases, V lost 1 base, and 6 bases had no gene match. The CDR3 coding sequence is TGTGCCAGCAGTGAAGATACTAGCGGGGGGGCCGGGCAGTACTTC. Its protein is CASSEDTSGGAGQYF.

V and J are TRBV10-3 and TRBJ2-1; D might be TRBD2 (5 bases). Looked up from germline, CDR1 is ENHRY and CDR2 is SYGVKD. CDR3 length equals 15 residues. Trimming stripped 3 bases from V and 0 bases from J, with 9 bases between. The CDR3 loop reads CAISEGRDSYNEQFF. As DNA, the CDR3 is TGTGCCATCAGTGAAGGGAGAGACTCCTACAATGAGCAGTTCTTC.

The rearrangement links TRBV7-2 to TRBJ2-3; perhaps TRBD2 as D (5 bases). The CDR3 loop spans 16 amino acids. Germline CDR1 SGHTA, CDR2 FQGNSA. Trimming stripped 5 bases from V and 0 bases from J, with 15 bases between. The CDR3 spells CASSTLLAPSTDTQYF. The DNA of the CDR3 is TGTGCCAGCAGCACCTTGCTAGCCCCCAGCACAGATACGCAGTATTTT.

The V call is TRBV6-6, the J call TRBJ1-2; no firm D call. Trimming removed 8 bases from V and 6 bases from J, with 10 bases in between. The CDR3 loop spans 11 amino acids. Germline values: CDR1 MNHNY, CDR2 SVGAGI (reference sequence). In DNA form, the CDR3 reads TGTGCCAGCGCTCGAGGAGATGGCTACACCTTC. This translates into CASARGDGYTF.

V usage is TRBV2 and J usage is TRBJ1-2, with D perhaps matching TRBD1 (5 bases). V was trimmed by 3 bases and J by 7 bases, leaving 12 bases between them. Germline CDR1 is SNHLY and CDR2 is FYNNEI. CDR3 size: 13 residues. The CDR3: CASSDDSSSGYTF. CDR3 coding DNA: TGTGCCAGCAGTGATGACAGTTCGTCTGGCTACACCTTC.

V is TRBV5-1 and J is TRBJ1-2, with TRBD1 matching over 7 bases. CDR3 length: 14 amino acids. V lost 0 bases and J lost 7; bases outside the gene matches: 6. In germline, CDR1 is SGHRS, CDR2 YFSETQ. CDR3 amino acids: CASSLDTGDPGYTF. In DNA form, the CDR3 reads TGCGCCAGCAGCTTGGATACAGGGGACCCTGGCTACACCTTC.

The rearrangement links TRBV27 to TRBJ1-6; 9 bases match TRBD1. CDR1 is MNHEY, CDR2 SMNVEV, per germline (reference sequence). J gave up 5 bases and V 3 bases, and 2 bases lay outside the gene matches. The CDR3 spans 15 residues. For the CDR3, the DNA is TGTGCCAGCAGTTTTCGACAGGGGGATAATTCACCCCTCCACTTT. It specifies CASSFRQGDNSPLHF.

This chain uses TRBV2 with TRBJ2-3, with TRBD2 identical over 14 bases. The length of the CDR3 is 17 residues. Germline CDR1 reads SNHLY; CDR2 reads FYNNEI. The V segment lost 6 bases and the J segment 5 bases; nucleotides outside the gene matches: 10. CDR3 DNA: TGTGCCAGCAGCCGAGAGCGACTAGCGGGGGGGCGAGATACGCAGTATTTT. Amino acids: CASSRERLAGGRDTQYF.

The chain joins TRBV29-1 to TRBJ1-3; D perhaps matches TRBD1 (5 bases). V lost 2 bases to trimming and J lost 2 bases, with 13 bases between them. CDR3 size: 15 residues. CDR1 and CDR2 (germline): SQVTM, ANQGSEA. As DNA, the CDR3 is TGCAGCGTTGAATTGGGGGGTTTGACTGGAAACACCATATATTTT. Its translation is CSVELGGLTGNTIYF.

This clone occurred a few times. The chain employs TRBV19 and TRBJ1-1, with D perhaps matching TRBD1 (5 bases). The V end lost 10 bases, the J end lost 4 bases, and 13 bases lay between the germline ends. The CDR3 length is 12 residues. Per germline, CDR1 LNHDA and CDR2 SQIVND (reference sequence). The CDR3 loop reads CATKGLSTEAFF. The CDR3, as DNA: TGTGCCACCAAGGGGTTAAGCACTGAAGCTTTCTTT.

This rearrangement joins TRBV19 to TRBJ1-2; the match to TRBD1 covers 7 bases. This CDR3 region has 15 residues. Germline V lookup: CDR1 LNHDA, CDR2 SQIVND (reference sequence). Trimming cost V 6 bases and J 0 bases; bases outside gene matches: 7. CDR3 loop: CASSRTGTTNYGYTF. The CDR3 DNA reads as TGTGCCAGTAGCCGGACAGGTACCACTAACTATGGCTACACCTTC.

This clone was picked up one time. The chain employs TRBV7-2 and TRBJ1-1; 7 bases line up with TRBD1. Germline V gene data show CDR1 as SGHTA and CDR2 as FQGNSA. J gave up 4 bases and V 5 bases, and 4 bases lay outside the gene matches. This CDR3 spans 13 amino acids. This chain's CDR3 is CASSPNRGTEAFF. As DNA, the CDR3 is TGTGCCAGCAGCCCCAACAGGGGCACTGAAGCTTTCTTT.

The chain recombines TRBV6-5 with TRBJ1-1, with no clear D. In germline, CDR1 is MNHEY, CDR2 SVGAGI. This CDR3 contains 12 residues. Trimming pared 7 bases from V and 1 base from J, leaving 7 bases between. CDR3: CASTSGNTEAFF. CDR3 coding DNA: TGTGCCAGCACCTCCGGGAACACTGAAGCTTTCTTT.

This chain links TRBV7-6 with TRBJ2-5; 9 nucleotides agree with TRBD2. The CDR3 length is 16 residues. Germline V CDR1 and CDR2: SGHVS, FNYEAQ. V lost 5 bases, J lost 5 bases, and 12 bases stayed unmatched. In DNA, the CDR3 is TGTGCCAGCAGCCCGTTTAGCGGGGGTGCACGGGAGACCCAGTACTTC. This encodes CASSPFSGGARETQYF. The variable domain in full, with the rest retrieved from reference TRBV7-6 and TRBJ2-5, is GAGVSQSPRYKVTKRGQDVALRCDPISGHVSLYWYRQALGQGPEFLTYFNYEAQQDKSGLPNDRFSAERPEGSISTLTIQRTEQRDSAMYRCASSPFSGGARETQYFGPGTRLLVL.

V gene TRBV12-3 or TRBV12-4 combines with J gene TRBJ2-1, with TRBD1 matching 8 bases. This CDR3 is 13 amino acids long. With 5 bases clipped from V and 10 bases from J, the junction kept 7 bases outside the gene matches. CDR3 nucleotide sequence: TGTGCCAGCAGTACTCTGACAGGGGTCGAGCAGTTCTTC. This translates into CASSTLTGVEQFF.

This clone came up a few times. V is TRBV4-2 and J is TRBJ1-5; D might be TRBD1 (5 bases). CDR3 size: 18 residues. The germline gives CDR1 LGHNA, CDR2 YNFKEQ. The ends were cut back, 0 bases at V and 0 bases at J, with 15 bases in the middle. CDR3 bases: TGTGCCAGCAGCCAAGATTCTCGGGGGGGTTATAGCAATCAGCCCCAGCATTTT. Its translation: CASSQDSRGGYSNQPQHF.

The V call is TRBV18, the J call TRBJ1-3, with 7 bases aligning to TRBD1. Trimming removed 1 base from V and 0 bases from J; junction bases left unmatched: 3. This CDR3 comprises 16 residues. Germline lookup yields CDR1 KGHSH and CDR2 LQKENI. DNA of the CDR3: TGTGCCAGCTCACCACAGGGGGCAGGCTCTGGAAACACCATATATTTT. Translation: CASSPQGAGSGNTIYF.

The chain carries TRBV21-1 and TRBJ1-5; the table names TRBD1, a call not compared with the DNA. TRBV21-1 is assigned pseudogene status. This CDR3 spans 14 amino acids. The CDR3 DNA reads as TGTGCCAGCAGCGAGGGACAGGTACTTTTAAGCCAGCATTTT. It encodes CASSEGQVLLSQHF.

The V and J genes are TRBV29-1 and TRBJ2-2; weak D call: TRBD1 (6 bases). The CDR3 contains 15 residues. The germline V gene encodes CDR1 SQVTM and CDR2 ANQGSEA. Trimming took 6 bases from V and 4 from J, leaving 18 bases between them. In DNA form, the CDR3 reads TGCAGCGTCCGGGACACCTCAAGAGGCACCGGGGAGCTGTTTTTT. Its translation is CSVRDTSRGTGELFF.